This entry lists 10 T cell receptor beta chains sequenced from one sample in a study of regulatory T cells in long-lasting Graves disease. CDR3-region Arm-PCR and iRepertoire HTBI primers produced the TCR beta libraries. In TCRdb, the multiplex PCR reads were re-called with MiXCR into one record per CDR3 protein. The sample contains about 500,000 distinct CDR3 sequences, roughly 16% of which appear only once. Specified time point: newly diagnosed GD, antithyroid drugs for less than 3 months. The TCR library was made from RNA that had been extracted from PBMCs in TRIzol. The same data also contributed to another study, on T cells in Graves' hyperthyroidism and ophthalmopathy.

Sequenced material: peripheral blood mononuclear cells (PBMCs), taken at new diagnosis, from a patient treated with antithyroid drugs. The receptors originated from a man aged 35-49 years with Graves disease.

This clonotype was detected many times. The V gene is TRBV28, the J gene TRBJ1-2; 7 bases are a match to TRBD1. The J segment lost 2 bases and the V segment lost 6 bases, leaving 3 bases of the junction unmatched. The CDR3 is made up of 13 amino acids. In germline, CDR1 is MDHEN, CDR2 SYDVKM. CDR3 bases: TGTGCCAGCAGCCGGGACAGAAACTATGGCTACACCTTC. The encoded protein is CASSRDRNYGYTF.

The chain carries TRBV15 and TRBJ1-5; D unresolved. The CDR3 has 12 residues. Germline values: CDR1 LNHNV, CDR2 YYDKDF (reference sequence). V lost 5 bases and J 4 bases, leaving 6 bases between the germline ends. The CDR3 sequence is CATSGINQPQHF. The CDR3 DNA reads as TGTGCCACCAGCGGCATAAATCAGCCCCAGCATTTT.

This clonotype was detected many times. This sequence joins TRBV12-3 or TRBV12-4 and TRBJ2-7; TRBD2 aligns across 7 bases. CDR3 length: 15 amino acids. V was clipped by 1 base and J by 4 bases; unmatched bases: 7. CDR3 in amino acids: CASSLVGGSFYEQYF. CDR3 nucleotides: TGTGCCAGCAGTTTAGTTGGCGGGAGTTTTTACGAGCAGTACTTC.

This clonotype has a count of ten or more. The V gene is TRBV3-1, the J gene TRBJ2-1; TRBD1 matches at 9 bases. V trimming: 4 bases; J trimming: 5 bases; junction bases outside the gene matches: 15. CDR3 length equals 18 residues. Per the germline V gene, CDR1 is LGHDT and CDR2 is YNNKEL (reference sequence). As DNA, the CDR3 is TGTGCCAGCAGCCCTGGGACAGGGCCGACTTCTATGAACAATGAGCAGTTCTTC. Protein product: CASSPGTGPTSMNNEQFF.

This chain joins TRBV7-2 and TRBJ2-1; TRBD1 is a possible D gene (5 bases). The CDR3 is 15 amino acids. Germline CDR1 reads SGHTA; CDR2 reads FQGNSA. V was pared by 2 bases and J by 2 bases, with 10 bases between. The CDR3 spells CASSLRVGAYNEQFF. The CDR3 DNA sequence: TGTGCCAGCAGCTTACGGGTAGGGGCCTACAATGAGCAGTTCTTC.

A word on this clonotype: A much larger clone is a single base away; this may be a read error. The chain is built from TRBV20-1 and TRBJ2-1; the match to TRBD2 covers 8 bases. The CDR3 totals 16 residues. Germline trimming cut 3 bases from V and 0 bases from J; bases unmatched to any gene: 7. Per germline, CDR1 DFQATT and CDR2 SNEGSKA (reference sequence). CDR3 bases: TGCAGTGCTAGTTCTGTTAGCGGGGCCTCCTACAATGAGCAGTTCTTC. This gives the protein CSASSVSGASYNEQFF.

The chain uses TRBV7-3 and TRBJ1-5; tentative D call: TRBD1 (5 bases). V lost 5 bases and J lost 5, with 10 bases in between. CDR1 is SGHTA and CDR2 is FQGTGA in the germline V gene. CDR3 length: 13 amino acids. The CDR3 loop reads CASSPGPDQPQHF. The CDR3 DNA sequence: TGTGCCAGCAGCCCGGGACCAGATCAGCCCCAGCATTTT.

A remark on this clonotype: A read error is possible here, since a much larger clone lies one base away. The chain joins TRBV28 to TRBJ2-5, with D perhaps given as TRBD1 or TRBD2 (5 bases each). The J call may not be correct, given that the DNA end is closer to TRBJ2-7. Germline CDR1 reads MDHEN; CDR2 reads SYDVKM. CDR3 size: 16 residues. CDR3 DNA: TGTGCCAGCCGACATAGAGTGGGGGAAAGGCTCTACGAGCAGTACTTC. Translating gives CASRHRVGERLYEQYF.

This clonotype occurred many times. This rearrangement joins TRBV5-1 to TRBJ2-7; possibly TRBD2 for D (6 bases). V was pared by 3 bases and J by 2 bases, with 9 bases between. The CDR3 is 13 amino acids. Germline-derived CDR1 and CDR2 are SGHRS and YFSETQ. In DNA form, the CDR3 reads TGCGCCAGCAGCTGGGGACTGACCTACGAGCAGTACTTC. Amino acids: CASSWGLTYEQYF. Full variable domain (outside the CDR3, taken from reference TRBV5-1 and TRBJ2-7): KAGVTQTPRYLIKTRGQQVTLSCSPISGHRSVSWYQQTPGQGLQFLFEYFSETQRNKGNFPGRFSGRQFSNSRSEMNVSTLELGDSALYLCASSWGLTYEQYFGPGTRLTVT.

This clonotype was detected ten times or more. One end of the junction varies from germline; a read error may be responsible. The chain has TRBV5-1 and TRBJ1-1; no clear D gene. The CDR3 extends over 13 amino acids. Germline CDR1 reads SGHRS; CDR2 reads YFSETQ. Here the CDR3 DNA reads TGTGCCAGCAGCTTGGGCACCAACACTGAAGCTTTCTTT. Residues: CASSLGTNTEAFF.